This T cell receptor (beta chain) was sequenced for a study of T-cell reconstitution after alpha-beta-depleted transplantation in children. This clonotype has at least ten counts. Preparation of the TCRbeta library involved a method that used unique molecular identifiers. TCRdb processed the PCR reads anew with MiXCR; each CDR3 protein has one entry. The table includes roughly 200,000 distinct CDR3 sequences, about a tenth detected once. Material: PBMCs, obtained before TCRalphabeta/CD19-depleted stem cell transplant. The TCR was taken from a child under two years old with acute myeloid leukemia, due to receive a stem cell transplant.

This CDR3 reads CASSLSGRQETQYF. CDR3 DNA sequence: TGTGCCAGCAGTTTATCAGGACGACAAGAGACCCAGTACTTC. The chain employs TRBV28 and TRBJ2-5; no clear D gene. Germline V gene sequence: CDR1 MDHEN, CDR2 SYDVKM. V gave up 1 base and J gave up 2 bases, with 8 bases separating them. The length of the CDR3 is 14 residues.